The 13 T cell receptor beta chains listed next were all sequenced from one sample in a study of shared clonotypes between healthy human individuals. Sequencing used immunoSEQ multiplex PCR; TCRdb keeps in-frame clones, though not all of them. The repertoire has about 1 million clones, about 75% of them found once; the top ten carry approximately 1.3%. Sequences were obtained from memory CD4+ T cells sorted from blood. Subset described: CD45RA-negative fraction. These receptors originate from a young man in good health.

The gene calls are TRBV7-6 and TRBJ1-5; D is undetermined. This CDR3 is built from 16 residues. Germline V gene data show CDR1 as SGHVS and CDR2 as FNYEAQ. V dropped 1 base and J dropped 0 bases, with 10 bases sitting between them. The CDR3 DNA sequence: TGTGCCAGCAGCTTAGGGGCAGGCCCTAGCAATCAGCCCCAGCATTTT. This sequence encodes CASSLGAGPSNQPQHF. Full variable domain (rest looked up from reference TRBV7-6 and TRBJ1-5): GAGVSQSPRYKVTKRGQDVALRCDPISGHVSLYWYRQALGQGPEFLTYFNYEAQQDKSGLPNDRFSAERPEGSISTLTIQRTEQRDSAMYRCASSLGAGPSNQPQHFGDGTRLSIL.

The CDR3, as DNA: TGTGCTTACGGCCTCGGGGGTATGATCGTCCCAGATACGCAGTATTTT. Protein product: CAYGLGGMIVPDTQYF. The chain carries TRBV12-5 and TRBJ2-3, with a weak D call TRBD2 (6 bases). The V and J ends lost 11 bases and 4 bases respectively, with 25 bases between them. The germline V gene encodes CDR1 LGHNT and CDR2 FRNRAP. The CDR3 covers 16 residues. Using reference TRBV12-5 and TRBJ2-3 for the parts outside the CDR3, the full variable domain is DARVTQTPRHKVTEMGQEVTMRCQPILGHNTVFWYRQTMMQGLELLAYFRNRAPLDDSGMPKDRFSAEMPDATLATLKIQPSEPRDSAVYFCAYGLGGMIVPDTQYFGPGTRLTVL.

The chain uses TRBV25-1 and TRBJ1-3, with D uncertain. Germline CDR1 reads MGHDK; CDR2 reads SYGVNS. Trimming stripped 5 bases from V and 3 bases from J, with 8 bases between. The CDR3 extends over 13 amino acids. Here the CDR3 DNA reads TGTGCCAGCAGTCAAGCAAGTGGAAACACCATATATTTT. Its protein is CASSQASGNTIYF.

With respect to this clone: The sample contains more than one DNA sequence encoding this CDR3. V gene TRBV19 combines with J gene TRBJ2-3; unclear D gene. Germline V lookup: CDR1 LNHDA, CDR2 SQIVND (reference sequence). The CDR3 consists of 14 residues. Trimming pared 9 bases from V and 1 base from J, leaving 14 bases between. DNA for the CDR3: TGTGCCAGCCGCAGATCTGGCGGCACAGATACGCAGTATTTT. This translates into CASRRSGGTDTQYF.

This sequence joins TRBV5-1 and TRBJ1-1; TRBD1 matches at 9 bases. Germline CDR1 is SGHRS and CDR2 is YFSETQ. The CDR3 is made up of 15 amino acids. The V segment lost 4 bases and the J segment 5 bases; nucleotides outside the gene matches: 9. CDR3: CASSLRQGEGTEAFF. CDR3 nucleotide sequence: TGCGCCAGCAGCCTCCGACAGGGGGAAGGGACTGAAGCTTTCTTT.

This clone has only a few counts. The chain links TRBV6-4 to TRBJ2-2; no firm D call. CDR3 length equals 13 residues. Germline V CDR1 and CDR2: MRHNA, SNTAGT. The V end was cut by 5 bases, the J end by 6 bases, with 10 bases between. The chain's CDR3 is CASSQIDSGELFF. The CDR3 DNA sequence: TGTGCCAGCAGTCAGATTGATTCCGGGGAGCTGTTTTTT.

The rearrangement links TRBV7-9 to TRBJ1-2; the D is unclear. The V end lost 2 bases, the J end lost 6 bases, and 7 bases lay between the germline ends. From germline, CDR1 is SEHNR and CDR2 FQNEAQ (reference sequence). The CDR3 consists of 12 residues. The CDR3 region is CASSLSGDGYTF. CDR3 in DNA: TGTGCCAGCAGCTTAAGCGGAGATGGCTACACCTTC. Full variable domain (rest looked up from reference TRBV7-9 and TRBJ1-2): DTGVSQNPRHKITKRGQNVTFRCDPISEHNRLYWYRQTLGQGPEFLTYFQNEAQLEKSRLLSDRFSAERPKGSFSTLEIQRTEQGDSAMYLCASSLSGDGYTFGSGTRLTVV.

The rearrangement links TRBV11-3 to TRBJ2-2; the D gene is possibly TRBD2 (5 bases). CDR1 is SGHNT and CDR2 is YENEEA in the germline V gene. V was trimmed by 5 bases and J by 6 bases, leaving 28 bases between them. This CDR3 contains 19 residues. DNA of the CDR3: TGTGCCAGCAGCCTATCGGGATACGGGGTAGGCGATGGCTCCGGGGAGCTGTTTTTT. This encodes CASSLSGYGVGDGSGELFF. Full variable domain (missing parts from reference TRBV11-3 and TRBJ2-2): EAGVVQSPRYKIIEKKQPVAFWCNPISGHNTLYWYLQNLGQGPELLIRYENEEAVDDSQLPKDRFSAERLKGVDSTLKIQPAELGDSAVYLCASSLSGYGVGDGSGELFFGEGSRLTVL.

This clone has a handful of counts. The chain combines TRBV5-1 with TRBJ1-2; TRBD1 matches 7 bases. Trimming took 2 bases from V and 4 from J; bases not matched to a gene: 5. Germline V gives CDR1 SGHRS, CDR2 YFSETQ. The CDR3 is made up of 14 amino acids. The CDR3 sequence: CASSFEGATYGYTF. The DNA of the CDR3 is TGCGCCAGCAGCTTTGAGGGGGCAACCTATGGCTACACCTTC.

The chain couples TRBV27 to TRBJ2-6; the D is unclear. Germline V CDR1 and CDR2: MNHEY, SMNVEV (reference sequence). The length of the CDR3 is 15 residues. V gave up 1 base and J gave up 6 bases, with 10 bases separating them. DNA for the CDR3: TGTGCCAGCAGTTTATTAGGGTTGGAGGCCAACGTCCTGACTTTC. It yields the protein CASSLLGLEANVLTF.

The chain uses TRBV19 and TRBJ2-6; the D gene is possibly TRBD1 (6 bases). Per germline, CDR1 LNHDA and CDR2 SQIVND (reference sequence). Trimming took off 7 bases at V and 0 bases at J, with 16 bases between the two ends. The CDR3 length is 17 residues. The CDR3 sequence is CASTLDSYFSGANVLTF. The CDR3 DNA sequence: TGTGCCAGTACATTGGACAGCTACTTCTCTGGGGCCAACGTCCTGACTTTC.

The V gene is TRBV19, the J gene TRBJ2-3; 8 positions agree with TRBD2. Germline values: CDR1 LNHDA, CDR2 SQIVND (reference sequence). V lost 1 base and J lost 2; bases outside the gene matches: 5. This CDR3 is 16 amino acids long. The CDR3 DNA is TGTGCCAGTAGTATAGGGGCTAGCGGGTTCACAGATACGCAGTATTTT. It codes for CASSIGASGFTDTQYF. The full variable domain, rest sourced from reference TRBV19 and TRBJ2-3, is DGGITQSPKYLFRKEGQNVTLSCEQNLNHDAMYWYRQDPGQGLRLIYYSQIVNDFQKGDIAEGYSVSREKKESFPLTVTSAQKNPTAFYLCASSIGASGFTDTQYFGPGTRLTVL.

The chain carries TRBV18 and TRBJ1-1; 7 bases line up with TRBD1. This CDR3 spans 13 amino acids. Unmatched junction bases numbered 4, after V lost 5 bases and J lost 4 bases. Germline-derived CDR1 and CDR2 are KGHSH and LQKENI. Here the CDR3 reads CASSGRQGTEAFF. In nucleotides, the CDR3 is TGTGCCAGCTCAGGACGACAGGGCACTGAAGCTTTCTTT.